Below, 5 T cell receptor beta chains from the same sample are listed, as sequenced in a study of read filtering for tumor transcriptome and immune sequencing. This library used roughly 370 ng RNA and molecular barcoded adaptors spanning alpha/delta and beta/gamma chains. TCRdb re-called the reads with MiXCR, one entry per CDR3 protein. The sample consists of about 50,000 distinct CDR3 sequences, less than 20% of them appearing once. Specimen: a population of CD138-negative cells sorted from bone marrow. All receptors come from a donor at least 40 years old with multiple myeloma.

The chain couples TRBV7-2 to TRBJ2-2, with D hard to call. The germline V gene has CDR1 SGHTA and CDR2 FQGNSA. V lost 1 base, J lost 4 bases, and 10 bases lay in between. The CDR3 sequence is 15 residues long. CDR3 amino acids: CASSLDSRSTGELFF. The CDR3 nucleotides are TGTGCCAGCAGCTTAGATAGCAGATCCACCGGGGAGCTGTTTTTT.

This clonotype was counted many times. The CDR3 DNA is TGTGCCAGCACCTATAGGGGAGGGGGGGCGCCGGATGAGCAGTTCTTC. This translates into CASTYRGGGAPDEQFF. This chain joins TRBV12-3 or TRBV12-4 and TRBJ2-1; tentative D call: TRBD2 (7 bases). The CDR3 totals 16 residues. Trimming took 7 bases from V and 8 from J, leaving 24 bases between them.

This clonotype appeared many times. J is TRBJ2-2 and V is TRBV28; D is possibly TRBD2 (6 bases). Germline CDR1 MDHEN, CDR2 SYDVKM. The V end lost 3 bases, the J end lost 4 bases, and 9 bases lay between the germline ends. The CDR3 length is 14 residues. The CDR3 spells CASSLRGITGELFF. The DNA for the CDR3 is TGTGCCAGCAGTTTGCGCGGGATCACCGGGGAGCTGTTTTTT.

In the case of this clonotype: This may arise from a read error, as a much more abundant clone is one base away. The conserved closing phenylalanine or tryptophan is absent in this CDR3, likely reflecting a read error. This chain uses TRBV7-2 with TRBJ1-6; unclear D gene. From germline, CDR1 is SGHTA and CDR2 FQGNSA. The length of the CDR3 is 15 residues. V lost 2 bases and J 7 bases, leaving 12 bases between the germline ends. The CDR3: CASSLSLVGNSPLHL. The CDR3 region has the DNA TGTGCCAGCAGCTTAAGCTTGGTCGGCAATTCACCCCTCCACCTT.

In its sample, this clonotype was seen many times. V and J are TRBV5-1 and TRBJ2-2; the D is unclear. The CDR3 covers 14 residues. CDR1 and CDR2 from the germline V gene are SGHRS and YFSETQ. Trimming left V 0 bases short and J 1 base short, with 4 bases between. The CDR3 nucleotides read TGCGCCAGCAGCTTGGGACAGAACACCGGGGAGCTGTTTTTT. This translates into CASSLGQNTGELFF.